The source of this T cell receptor (beta chain) is a study of blood T cell repertoires in COVID-19. Study details: Sources were T cells, B-cell-depleted T cells, or PBMCs; the material itself was cDNA or gDNA.

Libraries were prepared by immunoSEQ multiplex PCR; TCRdb keeps only in-frame clonotypes and omits some of them. Counted here are hundreds of thousands of clones, roughly 88% occurring once; the ten biggest clones make up approximately 1.5%. This clone was seen only once. This TCR came from a woman in her twenties or thirties with active or convalescent COVID-19. The source material was peripheral blood.

CDR3 DNA: TGCGCCAGCAGCCAAGATGGGTTAGCGGGAGAACCCTACAATGAGCAGTTCTTC. Translated: CASSQDGLAGEPYNEQFF. J is TRBJ2-1 and V is TRBV4-1; the match to TRBD2 covers 9 bases. V shed 0 bases, J shed 2 bases, and the junction held 8 bases outside the gene matches. CDR3 length: 18 residues. The germline gives CDR1 MGHRA, CDR2 YSYEKL.